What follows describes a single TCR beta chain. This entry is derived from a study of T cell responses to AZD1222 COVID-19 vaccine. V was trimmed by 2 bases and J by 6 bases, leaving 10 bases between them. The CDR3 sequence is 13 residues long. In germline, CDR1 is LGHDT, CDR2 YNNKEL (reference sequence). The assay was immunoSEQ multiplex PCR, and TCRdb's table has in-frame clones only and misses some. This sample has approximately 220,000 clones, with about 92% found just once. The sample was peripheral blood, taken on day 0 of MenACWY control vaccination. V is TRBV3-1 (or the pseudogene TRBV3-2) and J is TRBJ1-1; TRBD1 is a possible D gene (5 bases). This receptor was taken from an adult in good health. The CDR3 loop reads CASSQFSGSEAFF. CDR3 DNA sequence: TGTGCCAGCAGCCAATTCTCAGGGTCTGAAGCTTTCTTT.